Presented here are 17 T cell receptor beta chains from one specimen sequenced in a study of a mutant IDH1 vaccine in newly diagnosed glioma. Sequenced by immunoSEQ multiplex PCR; TCRdb stores in-frame clones only, minus some. The data hold about 56,000 clones, with more than 75% observed a single time. Which antigens these TCRs recognize remains unknown. The sample's time point: week 23, last vaccination. Each dose of the vaccine consisted of 300 ug of mutant IDH1 20-mer peptide, with topical imiquimod. The sequencing here drew on PBMCs, taken from a glioma patient whose treatment included an IDH1 peptide vaccine. The receptors originated from a man aged 40-50 years with glioma.

This clone was observed a few times. The chain couples TRBV10-3 to TRBJ1-1; the D gene is possibly TRBD1 (5 bases). The length of the CDR3 is 13 residues. Germline V gene lookup returns CDR1 ENHRY and CDR2 SYGVKD. Trimming cost V 3 bases and J 11 bases, with 16 bases left between them. Here the CDR3 DNA reads TGTGCCATCAGTGACAGGACAAACTCGGCCGCTTTCTTT. It specifies CAISDRTNSAAFF.

V usage is TRBV14 and J usage is TRBJ2-1, with 9 bases fitting TRBD2. CDR3 size: 15 residues. Germline V gives CDR1 SGHDN, CDR2 FVKESK. J lost 9 bases, V lost 0 bases, and 6 bases had no gene match. The CDR3 nucleotides are TGTGCCAGCAGCCAAGATCAGGCGGGAGGGCGTGAGCAGTTCTTC. Translation gives CASSQDQAGGREQFF.

The J gene is TRBJ1-5, the V gene TRBV7-2; D is possibly TRBD1 (5 bases). CDR1 is SGHTA and CDR2 is FQGNSA in the germline V gene. V was clipped by 5 bases and J by 3 bases, with 14 bases between them. The CDR3 length is 15 residues. The CDR3 DNA sequence: TGTGCCAGCAGCCCACAGGAGGGCGCCAATCAGCCCCAGCATTTT. Residues: CASSPQEGANQPQHF.

The V gene is TRBV6-1, the J gene TRBJ2-5; unclear D gene. The CDR3 totals 14 residues. Deletions cut 5 bases from V and 1 base from J, with 11 bases between. Germline lookup yields CDR1 MNHNS and CDR2 SASEGT. The DNA for the CDR3 is TGTGCCAGCAGTACCGTTGGCGCCCAAGAGACCCAGTACTTC. Its translation is CASSTVGAQETQYF.

This chain uses TRBV6-5 with TRBJ1-2; D is unresolved. This CDR3 spans 13 amino acids. The V end was cut by 3 bases, the J end by 8 bases, with 13 bases between. The germline V gene has CDR1 MNHEY and CDR2 SVGAGI. The CDR3 is CASSYKREQGYTF. Written as DNA, the CDR3 is TGTGCCAGCAGTTATAAGAGGGAACAAGGCTACACCTTC.

This clone has a single count. The V call is TRBV28, the J call TRBJ2-7, with D possibly being TRBD1 or TRBD2 (5 bases each). From germline, CDR1 is MDHEN and CDR2 SYDVKM. V was clipped by 7 bases and J by 6 bases, with 19 bases between them. The length of the CDR3 is 14 residues. The CDR3 DNA reads TGTGCCAGCACCCAATTGGGACGGAAGGCCGAGCAGTACTTC. Translation gives CASTQLGRKAEQYF. Combining the CDR3 with reference TRBV28 and TRBJ2-7 gives the whole variable domain DVKVTQSSRYLVKRTGEKVFLECVQDMDHENMFWYRQDPGLGLRLIYFSYDVKMKEKGDIPEGYSVSREKKERFSLILESASTNQTSMYLCASTQLGRKAEQYFGPGTRLTVT.

The chain employs TRBV6-5 and TRBJ2-7; possibly TRBD2 for D (7 bases). This CDR3 spans 13 amino acids. Germline V gene lookup returns CDR1 MNHEY and CDR2 SVGAGI. V was shortened by 7 bases and J by 4 bases, with 14 bases between the two germline ends. This CDR3 reads CASTRGGGYEQYF. Written as DNA, the CDR3 is TGTGCCAGCACCCGAGGGGGGGGGTACGAGCAGTACTTC.

This chain connects TRBV18 to TRBJ1-3; 9 nucleotides match TRBD1. Trimming cost V 5 bases and J 4 bases; bases outside gene matches: 9. Germline CDR1 reads KGHSH; CDR2 reads LQKENI. This CDR3 region has 16 residues. CDR3 sequence reads: CASSVTGTGSGNTIYF. The CDR3 DNA follows: TGTGCCAGCTCAGTCACCGGGACAGGGTCCGGAAACACCATATATTTT.

The rearrangement uses TRBV6-5 and TRBJ1-2, with TRBD1 matching over 10 bases. Trimming at V came to 6 bases and at J to 6 bases, leaving 10 bases not matched to a gene. CDR1 MNHEY and CDR2 SVGAGI come from the germline V gene. The length of the CDR3 is 15 residues. The CDR3 spells CASRFSGTGADGYTF. CDR3 in DNA: TGTGCCAGCAGGTTCTCCGGGACAGGGGCGGATGGCTACACCTTC.

The rearrangement links TRBV2 to TRBJ2-5, with D possibly being TRBD1 (8 bases). This CDR3 spans 15 amino acids. The V gene's germline CDR1 is SNHLY and CDR2 FYNNEI. The germline V and J ends were trimmed by 5 bases and 2 bases, with 15 bases remaining between them. CDR3 sequence reads: CASSSNRGGQETQYF. For the CDR3, the DNA is TGTGCCAGCAGTAGTAACAGGGGGGGACAAGAGACCCAGTACTTC.

This chain joins TRBV14 and TRBJ1-2; possibly TRBD1 for D (5 bases). This CDR3 is 16 amino acids long. The germline gives CDR1 SGHDN, CDR2 FVKESK. The V end lost 3 bases, the J end lost 5 bases, and 19 bases lay between the germline ends. In nucleotides, the CDR3 is TGTGCCAGCAGCCACCACTACGAGGGACCCCCTTATGGCTACACCTTC. It is translated as CASSHHYEGPPYGYTF.

The count of this clone is one. The junction and the germline gene differ at one end; a read error may be behind it. The rearrangement uses TRBV7-2 and TRBJ2-7; 14 bases map to TRBD2. The CDR3 totals 14 residues. Germline-derived CDR1 and CDR2 are SGHTA and FQGNSA. The CDR3 loop is CASSLGLAGGNMDF. In DNA, the CDR3 is TGTGCCAGCAGCTTAGGACTAGCGGGAGGGAACATGGACTTC.

This rearrangement joins TRBV18 to TRBJ2-5; 10 nucleotides agree with TRBD1. Germline CDR1 is KGHSH and CDR2 is LQKENI. V lost 4 bases and J lost 1; bases outside the gene matches: 3. This CDR3 region has 15 residues. CDR3 coding DNA: TGTGCCAGCTCACGAGACAGGGGGCGCCAAGAGACCCAGTACTTC. Translated: CASSRDRGRQETQYF.

This clone has a single count. This chain uses TRBV6-5 with TRBJ2-7, with TRBD2 as a possible D gene (5 bases). Germline-derived CDR1 and CDR2 are MNHEY and SVGAGI. This CDR3 has 14 residues. V gave up 6 bases and J gave up 4 bases, with 16 bases separating them. CDR3 sequence: CASRTLLDTYEQYF. In DNA form, the CDR3 reads TGTGCCAGCAGAACCCTACTAGATACGTACGAGCAGTACTTC.

This chain connects TRBV4-2 to TRBJ2-5; D ambiguous. The germline V and J ends were trimmed by 1 base and 0 bases, with 3 bases remaining between them. This CDR3 is 13 amino acids long. Germline V lookup: CDR1 LGHNA, CDR2 YNFKEQ. DNA of the CDR3: TGTGCCAGCAGCCAAGGAGACCAAGAGACCCAGTACTTC. It specifies CASSQGDQETQYF.

The chain has TRBV14 and TRBJ1-4, with D maybe TRBD1 (5 bases). Germline assignment: CDR1 SGHDN and CDR2 FVKESK. Trimming took 1 base from V and 5 from J, leaving 8 bases between them. The CDR3 has 14 amino acids. The CDR3: CASSQVSGNEKLFF. The CDR3 DNA reads TGTGCCAGCAGCCAAGTCTCAGGGAATGAAAAACTGTTTTTT.

The rearrangement joins TRBV10-3 to TRBJ2-3, with 10 bases fitting TRBD2. Trimming at V came to 11 bases and at J to 5 bases, leaving 13 bases not matched to a gene. The V gene's germline CDR1 is ENHRY and CDR2 SYGVKD. The CDR3 is 15 amino acids. The CDR3 region has the DNA TGTGCCCACGGAGGAGTAGCGGGAGGTATAGATACGCAGTATTTT. It codes for CAHGGVAGGIDTQYF.